This record concerns one T cell receptor (beta chain) sequence. Its antigen is still unknown. The donors, nominally healthy at sampling, likely had unrecorded immune exposures. This sample was included in a study of cytomegalovirus exposure and HLA in healthy donors. Study-wide findings and caveats: Cytomegalovirus association was assigned to around 150 TCR beta chains. Some V segments, including TRBV6-2 and TRBV6-3, were excluded as indistinguishable. Per published accounts, TCR beta sequences correctly predicted the HLA-A and HLA-B alleles of most subjects.

The CDR3 runs to 17 residues. The V segment lost 1 base and the J segment 5 bases; nucleotides outside the gene matches: 11. CDR1 SGHVS and CDR2 FQNEAQ come from the germline V gene. Use of 60 Vbeta and 13 Jbeta primers characterized the PCR. Profiled with immunoSEQ multiplex PCR; TCRdb holds only in-frame clones, not every one. The sample lists about 140,000 clones, more than 60% seen once, with 8.8% in the top ten. The receptor's source is a woman aged 50 to 65 in good health and CMV-seropositive. Specimen: PBMCs. The rearrangement uses TRBV7-8 and TRBJ2-5, with TRBD2 matching 9 bases. The CDR3 nucleotides read TGTGCCAGCAGCTTAGGAGTTTCGCGGGGGGGCCCGGAGACCCAGTACTTC. This encodes CASSLGVSRGGPETQYF. Using reference TRBV7-8 and TRBJ2-5 for the parts outside the CDR3, the full variable domain is GAGVSQSPRYKVAKRGQDVALRCDPISGHVSLFWYQQALGQGPEFLTYFQNEAQLDKSGLPSDRFFAERPEGSVSTLKIQRTQQEDSAVYLCASSLGVSRGGPETQYFGPGTRLLVL.